The sample holds a few counts of the clone carrying this TCR beta chain. Alongside a J-beta primer mix, a sample-barcoded 5' primer served in a second PCR lasting roughly 6 to 11 cycles. TCRdb reprocessed the 5' RACE reads via MiXCR and lists one record per CDR3 protein. The table has about 1.6 million distinct CDR3 sequences, 30% to 35% seen once. All donors came from Russia, were Caucasian and healthy, and spanned ages roughly 6 to 95. Each sample used at least 6 million PBMCs. This sample is part of a study of blood T cells in healthy people across ages. Germline CDR1 and CDR2: SGHRS and YFSETQ. This CDR3 spans 15 amino acids. Deletions cut 4 bases from V and 4 bases from J, with 14 bases between.

Sequenced input: blood. This receptor was identified in a woman in her twenties or thirties in good health. J is TRBJ2-2 and V is TRBV5-1; a weak D match, TRBD2 (6 bases). CDR3 sequence (DNA): TGCGCCAGCAGCGAGAAGGCGGGGCGCACCGGGGAGCTGTTTTTT. Amino acid sequence: CASSEKAGRTGELFF. Variable domain in full (rest from reference TRBV5-1 and TRBJ2-2): KAGVTQTPRYLIKTRGQQVTLSCSPISGHRSVSWYQQTPGQGLQFLFEYFSETQRNKGNFPGRFSGRQFSNSRSEMNVSTLELGDSALYLCASSEKAGRTGELFFGEGSRLTVL.